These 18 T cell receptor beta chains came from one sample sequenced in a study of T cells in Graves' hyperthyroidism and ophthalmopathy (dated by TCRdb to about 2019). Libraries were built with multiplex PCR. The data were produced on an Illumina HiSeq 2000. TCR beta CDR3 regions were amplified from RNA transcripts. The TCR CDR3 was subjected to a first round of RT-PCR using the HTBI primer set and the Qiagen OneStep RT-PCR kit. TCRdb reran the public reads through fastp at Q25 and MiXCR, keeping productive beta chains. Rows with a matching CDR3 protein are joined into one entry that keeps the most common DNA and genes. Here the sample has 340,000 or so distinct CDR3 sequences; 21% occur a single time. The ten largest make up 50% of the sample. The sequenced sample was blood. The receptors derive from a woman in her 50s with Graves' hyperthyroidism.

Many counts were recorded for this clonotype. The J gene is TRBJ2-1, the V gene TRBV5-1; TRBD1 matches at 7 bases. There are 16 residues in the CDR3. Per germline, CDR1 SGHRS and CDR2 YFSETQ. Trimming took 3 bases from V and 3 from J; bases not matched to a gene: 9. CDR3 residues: CASSSADRAFYNEQFF. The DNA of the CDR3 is TGCGCCAGCAGCTCGGCCGACAGGGCCTTCTACAATGAGCAGTTCTTC.

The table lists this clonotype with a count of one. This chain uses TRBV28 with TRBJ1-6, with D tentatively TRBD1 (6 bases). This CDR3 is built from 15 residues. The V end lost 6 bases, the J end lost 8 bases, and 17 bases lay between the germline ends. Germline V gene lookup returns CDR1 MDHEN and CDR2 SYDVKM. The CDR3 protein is CASRTGQIGDSPLHF. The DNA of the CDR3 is TGTGCCAGCAGGACAGGCCAGATCGGGGATTCACCCCTCCACTTT.

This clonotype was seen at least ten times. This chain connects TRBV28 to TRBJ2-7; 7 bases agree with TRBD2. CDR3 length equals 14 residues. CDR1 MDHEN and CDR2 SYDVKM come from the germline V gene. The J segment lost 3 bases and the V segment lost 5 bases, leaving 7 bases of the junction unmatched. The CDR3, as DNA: TGTGCCAGCAGTCCGGGGGGACGCGTCTACGAGCAGTACTTC. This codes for CASSPGGRVYEQYF.

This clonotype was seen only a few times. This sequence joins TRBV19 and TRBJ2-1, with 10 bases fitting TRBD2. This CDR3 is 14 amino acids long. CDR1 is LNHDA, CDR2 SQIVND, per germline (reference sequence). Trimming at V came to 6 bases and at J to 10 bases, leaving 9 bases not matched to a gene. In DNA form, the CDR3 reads TGTGCCAGTAGACCCCTAGCGGGAGTGCGGGAGCAGTTCTTC. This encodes CASRPLAGVREQFF.

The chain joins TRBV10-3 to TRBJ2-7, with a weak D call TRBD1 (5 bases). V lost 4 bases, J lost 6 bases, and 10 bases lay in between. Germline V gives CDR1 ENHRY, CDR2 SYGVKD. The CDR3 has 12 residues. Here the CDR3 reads CAISADSSEQYF. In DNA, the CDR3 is TGTGCCATCAGTGCAGACAGCTCCGAGCAGTACTTC.

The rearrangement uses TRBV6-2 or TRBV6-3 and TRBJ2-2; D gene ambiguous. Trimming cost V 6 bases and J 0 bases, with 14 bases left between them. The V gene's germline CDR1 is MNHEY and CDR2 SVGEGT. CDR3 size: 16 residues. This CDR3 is CASSREADANTGELFF. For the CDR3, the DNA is TGTGCCAGCAGCCGCGAGGCGGATGCGAACACCGGGGAGCTGTTTTTT.

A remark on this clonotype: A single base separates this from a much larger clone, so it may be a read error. The CDR3 loop reads CATSLVWGQSSTDTQYF. CDR3 coding DNA: TGTGCCACCAGCTTAGTTTGGGGACAGTCTAGCACAGATACGCAGTATTTT. The chain links TRBV7-8 to TRBJ2-3; TRBD1 matches 7 bases. The CDR3 sequence is 17 residues long. Germline CDR1 SGHVS, CDR2 FQNEAQ.

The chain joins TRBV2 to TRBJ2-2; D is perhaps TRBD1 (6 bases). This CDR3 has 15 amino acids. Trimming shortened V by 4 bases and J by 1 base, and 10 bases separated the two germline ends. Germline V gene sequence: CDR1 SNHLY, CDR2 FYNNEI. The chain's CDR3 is CASSGQVLNTGELFF. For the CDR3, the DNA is TGTGCCAGCAGTGGACAGGTGCTGAACACCGGGGAGCTGTTTTTT.

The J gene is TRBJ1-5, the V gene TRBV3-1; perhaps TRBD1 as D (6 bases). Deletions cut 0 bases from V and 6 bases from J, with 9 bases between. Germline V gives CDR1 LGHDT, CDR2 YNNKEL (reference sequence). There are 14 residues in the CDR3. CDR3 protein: CASSQEGAGQPQHF. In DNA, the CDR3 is TGTGCCAGCAGCCAAGAGGGGGCCGGTCAGCCCCAGCATTTT.

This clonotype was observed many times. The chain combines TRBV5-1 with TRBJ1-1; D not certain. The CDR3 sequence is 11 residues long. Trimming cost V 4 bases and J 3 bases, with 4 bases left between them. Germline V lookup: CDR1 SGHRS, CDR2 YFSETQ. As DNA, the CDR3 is TGCGCCAGCAGCCTAGACACTGAAGCTTTCTTT. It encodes CASSLDTEAFF.

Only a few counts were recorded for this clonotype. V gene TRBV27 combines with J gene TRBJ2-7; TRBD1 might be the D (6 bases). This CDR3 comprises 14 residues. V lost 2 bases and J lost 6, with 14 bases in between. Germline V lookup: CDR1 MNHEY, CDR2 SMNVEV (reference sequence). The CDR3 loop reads CASSLQGYDREQYF. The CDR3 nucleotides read TGTGCCAGCAGTTTACAGGGGTATGATCGCGAGCAGTACTTC.

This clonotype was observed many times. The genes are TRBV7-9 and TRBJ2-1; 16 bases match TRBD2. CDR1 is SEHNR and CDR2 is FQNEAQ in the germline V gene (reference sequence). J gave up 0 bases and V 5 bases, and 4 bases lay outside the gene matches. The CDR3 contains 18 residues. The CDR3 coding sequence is TGTGCCAGCAGCCGGGGACTAGCGGGGGGGCCCTCCTACAATGAGCAGTTCTTC. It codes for CASSRGLAGGPSYNEQFF.

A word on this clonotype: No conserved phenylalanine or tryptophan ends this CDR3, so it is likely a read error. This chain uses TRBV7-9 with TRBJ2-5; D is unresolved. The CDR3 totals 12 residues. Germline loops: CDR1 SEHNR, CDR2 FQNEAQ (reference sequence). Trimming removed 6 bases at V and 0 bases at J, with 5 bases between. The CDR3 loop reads CASSTYQETQYL. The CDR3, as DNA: TGTGCCAGCAGTACGTACCAAGAGACCCAGTACCTC.

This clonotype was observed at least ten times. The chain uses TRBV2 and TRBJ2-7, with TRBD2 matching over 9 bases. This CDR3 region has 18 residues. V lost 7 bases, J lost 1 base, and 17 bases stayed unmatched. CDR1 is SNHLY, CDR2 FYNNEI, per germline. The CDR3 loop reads CASTADSGRLYFSYEQYF. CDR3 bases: TGTGCCAGCACGGCTGATAGCGGGAGACTTTATTTTTCCTACGAGCAGTACTTC.

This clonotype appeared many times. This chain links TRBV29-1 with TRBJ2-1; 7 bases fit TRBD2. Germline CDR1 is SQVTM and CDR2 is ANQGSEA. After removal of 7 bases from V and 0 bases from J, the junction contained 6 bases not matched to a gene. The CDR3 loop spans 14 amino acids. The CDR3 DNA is TGCAGCGCAAAACTAGCGCGCTCCTACAATGAGCAGTTCTTC. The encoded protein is CSAKLARSYNEQFF.

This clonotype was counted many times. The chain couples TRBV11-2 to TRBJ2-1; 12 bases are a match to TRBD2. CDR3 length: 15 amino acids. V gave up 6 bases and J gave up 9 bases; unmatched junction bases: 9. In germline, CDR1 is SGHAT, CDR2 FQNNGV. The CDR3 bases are TGTGCCAGCAGGTCCTCGGCTAGCGGGAGGGCTGAGCAGTTCTTC. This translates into CASRSSASGRAEQFF.

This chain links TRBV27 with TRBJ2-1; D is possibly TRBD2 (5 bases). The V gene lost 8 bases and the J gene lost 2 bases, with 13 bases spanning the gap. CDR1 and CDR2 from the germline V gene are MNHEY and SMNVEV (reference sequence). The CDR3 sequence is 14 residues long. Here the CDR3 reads CASQSTGTYNEQFF. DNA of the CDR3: TGTGCCAGCCAAAGCACGGGGACCTACAATGAGCAGTTCTTC.

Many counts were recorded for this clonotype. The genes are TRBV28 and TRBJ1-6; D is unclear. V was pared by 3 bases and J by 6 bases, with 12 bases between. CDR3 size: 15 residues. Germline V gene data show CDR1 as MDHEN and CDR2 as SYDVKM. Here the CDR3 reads CASSLATGPNSPLHF. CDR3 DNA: TGTGCCAGCAGTTTGGCAACTGGCCCTAATTCACCCCTCCACTTT.